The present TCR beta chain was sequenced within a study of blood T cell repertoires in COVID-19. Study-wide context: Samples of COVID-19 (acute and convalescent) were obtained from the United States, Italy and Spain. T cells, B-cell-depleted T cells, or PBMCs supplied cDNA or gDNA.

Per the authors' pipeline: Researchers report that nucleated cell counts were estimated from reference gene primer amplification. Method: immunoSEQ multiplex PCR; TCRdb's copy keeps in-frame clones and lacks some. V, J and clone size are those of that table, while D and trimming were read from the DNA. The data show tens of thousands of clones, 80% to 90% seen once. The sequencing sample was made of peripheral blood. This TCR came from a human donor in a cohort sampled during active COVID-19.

The CDR3 loop is CASITGNEQFF. Here the CDR3 DNA reads TGTGCCAGCATAACCGGCAATGAGCAGTTCTTC. The chain employs TRBV2 and TRBJ2-1; no definite D call. The CDR3 sequence is 11 residues long. Germline CDR1 SNHLY, CDR2 FYNNEI. The germline V and J ends were trimmed by 7 bases and 6 bases, with 7 bases remaining between them.